The rows below give T cell receptor beta chains drawn from one sample of a study of OX40 agonist ivuxolimab in advanced cancers. Method: immunoSEQ multiplex PCR; TCRdb's copy keeps in-frame clones and lacks some. The sample shows over 75,000 clones, 80% to 90% of them seen only once. The sequenced sample was CD4+ or CD8+ T cells sorted from blood, obtained in a trial of the OX40 agonist ivuxolimab. Source of these receptors: an adult with an advanced solid tumor such as melanoma, head and neck, liver or kidney cancer. The CDR3 runs from the conserved cysteine through the conserved F or W. A D gene is named only where the DNA matches it firmly. Not every row has a clone size; where given, it reads once, few, many or a size class.

D	J	V	size	CDR3	DNA
.	TRBJ2-5	TRBV28	.	CASSPRGSGDETQYF	TGTGCCAGCAGTCCCCGGGGCAGTGGAGATGAGACCCAGTACTTC
TRBD2	TRBJ2-1	TRBV14	.	CASSGLAGGPINEQFF	TGTGCCAGCAGTGGGCTAGCGGGAGGGCCAATCAATGAGCAGTTCTTC
.	TRBJ2-5	TRBV7-2	.	CASSQGVANQETQYF	TGTGCCAGCAGCCAAGGGGTGGCTAACCAAGAGACCCAGTACTTC
.	TRBJ1-2	TRBV19	.	CATRQRDDYGYTF	TGTGCCACCCGCCAACGGGATGACTATGGCTACACCTTC
TRBD2	TRBJ2-7	TRBV14	once	CASSQTSGLWYEQYF	TGTGCCAGCAGCCAAACTAGCGGCCTCTGGTACGAGCAGTACTTC
TRBD1	TRBJ1-4	TRBV28	.	CASSFLGTGGTNEKLFF	TGTGCCAGCAGTTTCCTCGGGACAGGGGGAACTAATGAAAAACTGTTTTTT
.	TRBJ1-5	TRBV30	.	CAYTDSNQPQHF	TGTGCGTACACGGATAGCAATCAGCCCCAGCATTTT
.	TRBJ2-5	TRBV7-8	.	CASSRVLRETQYF	TGTGCCAGCAGCAGGGTCCTAAGGGAGACCCAGTACTTC
TRBD2	TRBJ2-2	TRBV11-3	.	CASSYTSGSREGELFF	TGTGCCAGCAGTTATACTAGCGGCAGCAGGGAAGGGGAGCTGTTTTTT
.	TRBJ1-1	TRBV19	.	CASSIEERGEAFF	TGTGCCAGTAGTATAGAGGAAAGGGGTGAAGCTTTCTTT